This TCR beta chain was captured in a study of blood T cells in healthy people across ages. Study-level information: Researchers report that template switching captured about one barcoded beta molecule per two T cells.

Trimming removed 3 bases at V and 6 bases at J, with 8 bases between. This CDR3 contains 12 residues. Then a second PCR, running about 6 to 11 cycles, was carried out with a sample-barcoded 5' primer and a J-beta primer mix. In TCRdb, the 5' RACE reads were re-called with MiXCR into one record per CDR3 protein. The data hold 660,000 or so distinct CDR3 sequences, with 58% observed a single time. Total RNA was isolated from each sample in quantities of at least 5 micrograms. This clonotype was obtained from a man in his sixties in good health. Sequenced material: blood. V gene TRBV12-3 or TRBV12-4 combines with J gene TRBJ1-2; maybe TRBD1 (5 bases). CDR3 DNA sequence: TGTGCCAGCAGTTTTCGGGGGGATGGCTACACCTTC. It specifies CASSFRGDGYTF.